These 27 T cell receptor beta chains were all obtained from the same sample, sequenced in a study of response to subunit inactivated influenza vaccine. MiXCR, run by TCRdb on the RT-PCR reads, gives a single entry per CDR3 protein. The sample records hundreds of thousands of distinct CDR3 sequences, around 15% being singletons. Here the sequenced sample was PBMCs from blood, taken less than 15 days before vaccination. All receptors derive from a man in his forties or fifties who received an inactivated influenza vaccine.

In this sample, this clonotype turned up a few times. The gene calls are TRBV29-1 and TRBJ1-2, with 8 nucleotides matching TRBD1. Germline CDR1 reads SQVTM; CDR2 reads ANQGSEA. This CDR3 has 13 amino acids. The V gene end was trimmed by 6 bases and the J gene end by 5 bases; junction bases not matched to a gene: 8. The CDR3 DNA reads as TGCAGCGTCGCGCCGCGGGACAGGTATGGCTACACCTTC. This translates into CSVAPRDRYGYTF.

Only a few counts were recorded for this clonotype. V is TRBV9 and J is TRBJ2-3; 11 positions match TRBD2. J lost 4 bases, V lost 3 bases, and 7 bases had no gene match. CDR1 and CDR2 from the germline V gene are SGDLS and YYNGEE. There are 16 residues in the CDR3. CDR3 in DNA: TGTGCCAGCAGCGCTGGTAGCGGGGGGGCCGCAGATACGCAGTATTTT. Translated: CASSAGSGGAADTQYF. Together with reference TRBV9 and TRBJ2-3, the CDR3 gives the full variable domain: DSGVTQTPKHLITATGQRVTLRCSPRSGDLSVYWYQQSLDQGLQFLIQYYNGEERAKGNILERFSAQQFPDLHSELNLSSLELGDSALYFCASSAGSGGAADTQYFGPGTRLTVL.

The chain uses TRBV19 and TRBJ1-2; D might be TRBD1 (5 bases). The germline V and J ends were trimmed by 6 bases and 4 bases, with 18 bases remaining between them. This CDR3 spans 15 amino acids. The germline gives CDR1 LNHDA, CDR2 SQIVND (reference sequence). The CDR3 DNA reads as TGTGCCAGTAGGGAGGGATCGGGACTCAGCTATGGCTACACCTTC. This codes for CASREGSGLSYGYTF.

This clonotype was counted only a few times. The rearrangement links TRBV28 to TRBJ2-7, with 7 nucleotides matching TRBD1. Germline CDR1 reads MDHEN; CDR2 reads SYDVKM. The CDR3 length is 11 residues. After removal of 5 bases from V and 8 bases from J, the junction contained 3 bases not matched to a gene. CDR3 bases: TGTGCCAGCAGTCGACAGGGCAAGCAGTACTTC. It yields the protein CASSRQGKQYF.

Only a few counts were recorded for this clonotype. The chain links TRBV4-1 to TRBJ2-5; the D gene is possibly TRBD1 (5 bases). V lost 1 base, J lost 4 bases, and 10 bases lay in between. Germline V gene lookup returns CDR1 MGHRA and CDR2 YSYEKL. CDR3 length: 14 residues. Here the CDR3 reads CASSQVVTGETQYF. CDR3 coding DNA: TGCGCCAGCAGCCAAGTAGTAACAGGAGAGACCCAGTACTTC.

This clonotype was seen only a few times. The chain recombines TRBV6-2 or TRBV6-3 with TRBJ2-7; TRBD2 matches at 10 bases. From germline, CDR1 is MNHEY and CDR2 SVGEGT. The CDR3 contains 16 residues. Trimming at V came to 11 bases and at J to 3 bases, leaving 16 bases not matched to a gene. This CDR3 reads CAATSLAGGHLYEQYF. The CDR3 DNA follows: TGTGCCGCGACCTCTTTAGCGGGAGGTCACCTCTACGAGCAGTACTTC.

This chain uses TRBV7-8 with TRBJ2-7, with TRBD1 matching over 7 bases. In germline, CDR1 is SGHVS, CDR2 FQNEAQ. V dropped 5 bases and J dropped 6; count of bases not matched to a gene: 7. The length of the CDR3 is 13 residues. The CDR3 spells CASSLGQPGEQYF. The CDR3 region has the DNA TGTGCCAGCAGCCTGGGACAGCCTGGCGAGCAGTACTTC.

The rearrangement uses TRBV25-1 and TRBJ1-2; D may be TRBD1 (6 bases). The CDR3 runs to 12 residues. Per germline, CDR1 MGHDK and CDR2 SYGVNS. V shed 6 bases and J shed 6 bases, with 11 bases lying between them. CDR3 coding DNA: TGTGCCAGCAGCCAGGGACACAATGGCTACACCTTC. It yields the protein CASSQGHNGYTF.

The chain is built from TRBV28 and TRBJ2-7; tentative D call: TRBD1 (5 bases). This CDR3 contains 12 residues. Germline CDR1 reads MDHEN; CDR2 reads SYDVKM. V gave up 8 bases and J gave up 4 bases, with 12 bases separating them. CDR3 sequence reads: CASQGRAYEQYF. For the CDR3, the DNA is TGTGCCAGCCAGGGTAGAGCTTACGAGCAGTACTTC.

This chain links TRBV7-9 with TRBJ2-5, with 8 nucleotides matching TRBD1. Germline loops: CDR1 SEHNR, CDR2 FQNEAQ (reference sequence). V gave up 5 bases and J gave up 0 bases; unmatched junction bases: 2. The CDR3 spans 14 residues. The CDR3 DNA reads as TGTGCCAGCAGCGTGGGACAGGACCAAGAGACCCAGTACTTC. This gives the protein CASSVGQDQETQYF.

A word on this clonotype: Given a much more abundant clone one base away, this may be a read error. The V call is TRBV28, the J call TRBJ2-3; 10 bases are a match to TRBD2. This CDR3 spans 14 amino acids. Germline lookup yields CDR1 MDHEN and CDR2 SYDVKM. The V gene end was trimmed by 5 bases and the J gene end by 7 bases; junction bases not matched to a gene: 6. The CDR3 DNA reads as TGTGCCAGCAGTAAACTAGCGGGGACACATACGCAGTATTTT. Translated: CASSKLAGTHTQYF.

V is TRBV10-2 and J is TRBJ2-1; TRBD2 agrees at 7 bases. Per the germline V gene, CDR1 is WSHSY and CDR2 is SAAADI. The length of the CDR3 is 14 residues. The J segment lost 7 bases and the V segment lost 2 bases, leaving 5 bases of the junction unmatched. The CDR3 here is CASSEQRGRNEQFF. DNA of the CDR3: TGCGCCAGCAGTGAGCAGCGGGGTCGGAATGAGCAGTTCTTC.

This clonotype was counted between two and nine times. V is TRBV11-2 and J is TRBJ2-1; D call uncertain. Between the trimmed V and J ends, which lost 0 bases and 5 bases, there was a span of 11 bases. CDR1 SGHAT and CDR2 FQNNGV come from the germline V gene. The CDR3 covers 15 residues. The chain's CDR3 is CASSLDRLQHNEQFF. DNA for the CDR3: TGTGCCAGCAGCTTAGACCGTCTCCAACACAATGAGCAGTTCTTC. Complete variable domain (other parts from reference TRBV11-2 and TRBJ2-1): EAGVAQSPRYKIIEKRQSVAFWCNPISGHATLYWYQQILGQGPKLLIQFQNNGVVDDSQLPKDRFSAERLKGVDSTLKIQPAKLEDSAVYLCASSLDRLQHNEQFFGPGTRLTVL.

The gene calls are TRBV7-3 and TRBJ2-3; D unclear. CDR3 size: 15 residues. Germline CDR1 reads SGHTA; CDR2 reads FQGTGA. V lost 0 bases to trimming and J lost 2 bases, with 9 bases between them. CDR3 sequence reads: CASSLTRVDTDTQYF. The CDR3 coding sequence is TGTGCCAGCAGCTTAACCCGGGTGGACACAGATACGCAGTATTTT.

This clonotype has more than one count but fewer than ten. CDR3 loop: CASSRLGAGDSYEQYF. The CDR3 coding sequence is TGTGCCAGTAGCCGCCTCGGTGCGGGGGATTCCTACGAGCAGTACTTC. The rearrangement uses TRBV19 and TRBJ2-7; 7 bases align to TRBD2. V trimming: 6 bases; J trimming: 1 base; junction bases outside the gene matches: 12. In germline, CDR1 is LNHDA, CDR2 SQIVND (reference sequence). The CDR3 is made up of 16 amino acids.

The chain employs TRBV6-1 and TRBJ2-5; weak D call: TRBD1 (5 bases). The CDR3 is 15 amino acids. The germline V gene encodes CDR1 MNHNS and CDR2 SASEGT. Trimming took 4 bases from V and 1 from J, leaving 13 bases between them. The CDR3 sequence: CASSVLGPSQETQYF. In DNA form, the CDR3 reads TGTGCCAGCAGTGTTCTGGGGCCTTCCCAAGAGACCCAGTACTTC.

This clonotype was observed a few times. This rearrangement joins TRBV6-5 to TRBJ2-5; D not resolved. Trimming removed 2 bases from V and 5 bases from J, with 15 bases in between. The germline CDR1 and CDR2 sequences are MNHEY and SVGAGI. The CDR3 consists of 15 residues. The CDR3 spells CASSYEADRRETQYF. CDR3 sequence (DNA): TGTGCCAGCAGTTACGAGGCGGACCGAAGGGAGACCCAGTACTTC.

The chain links TRBV19 to TRBJ2-2, with a weak D call TRBD1 (5 bases). The CDR3 is 15 amino acids. Per germline, CDR1 LNHDA and CDR2 SQIVND (reference sequence). The ends were cut back, 1 base at V and 4 bases at J, with 10 bases in the middle. For the CDR3, the DNA is TGTGCCAGTAGTATAGGTCAGGGAATCACCGGGGAGCTGTTTTTT. Amino acid sequence: CASSIGQGITGELFF.

This clonotype was found a few times. CDR3 residues: CASRASGRDRETQYF. The CDR3 DNA follows: TGTGCCAGCAGGGCTAGCGGGAGAGATCGAGAGACCCAGTACTTC. This chain joins TRBV12-3 or TRBV12-4 and TRBJ2-5, with TRBD2 matching over 10 bases. Trimming cost V 6 bases and J 4 bases; bases outside gene matches: 8. This CDR3 region has 15 residues.

The sample holds a few counts of this clonotype. This sequence joins TRBV6-6 and TRBJ1-1, with 7 positions matching TRBD1. Trimming at V came to 6 bases and at J to 7 bases, leaving 8 bases not matched to a gene. Per germline, CDR1 MNHNY and CDR2 SVGAGI (reference sequence). The CDR3 sequence is 13 residues long. The CDR3 DNA follows: TGTGCCAGCAGGAGAACAGGGGACTATGAAGCTTTCTTT. It encodes CASRRTGDYEAFF.

This clonotype was found a few times. The chain employs TRBV4-3 and TRBJ1-5; D unresolved. Trimming left V 8 bases short and J 3 bases short, with 17 bases between. CDR3 size: 15 residues. Germline V gene sequence: CDR1 LGHNA, CDR2 YSLEER. The CDR3 region is CASSLDGQTNQPQHF. The CDR3 DNA sequence: TGCGCCAGCTCCCTGGACGGGCAAACCAATCAGCCCCAGCATTTT.

This clonotype was observed at least ten times. The chain links TRBV15 to TRBJ2-3; D is ambiguous. This CDR3 comprises 14 residues. CDR1 is LNHNV, CDR2 YYDKDF, per germline (reference sequence). V lost 1 base and J 3 bases, leaving 8 bases between the germline ends. Written as DNA, the CDR3 is TGTGCCACCAGCAGAGGGACGGTGACAGATACGCAGTATTTT. Translating it yields CATSRGTVTDTQYF.

The table lists this clonotype with a few counts. DNA of the CDR3: TGTGCCAGCAGCCGGACCGGGACTAGCGGGAGAGGGGAGCTGTTTTTT. As protein: CASSRTGTSGRGELFF. The chain employs TRBV3-1 and TRBJ2-2; 14 bases are a match to TRBD2. The length of the CDR3 is 16 residues. Per the germline V gene, CDR1 is LGHDT and CDR2 is YNNKEL (reference sequence). The ends lost 4 bases at V and 8 bases at J; junction bases unmatched: 6.

This clonotype has at least ten counts. The chain couples TRBV5-1 to TRBJ1-2; perhaps TRBD1 as D (5 bases). This CDR3 spans 15 amino acids. V lost 1 base and J 5 bases, leaving 15 bases between the germline ends. Germline V lookup: CDR1 SGHRS, CDR2 YFSETQ. CDR3 loop: CASSLSWGSAYGYTF. The CDR3 nucleotides are TGCGCCAGCAGCTTGAGTTGGGGGTCAGCTTATGGCTACACCTTC.

This clonotype was found a few times. The chain couples TRBV20-1 to TRBJ2-7; perhaps TRBD2 as D (5 bases). V dropped 6 bases and J dropped 1 base, with 19 bases sitting between them. Germline V gene lookup returns CDR1 DFQATT and CDR2 SNEGSKA (reference sequence). This CDR3 has 15 amino acids. This CDR3 is CSALHGSRGSYEQYF. The CDR3, as DNA: TGCAGTGCGTTACACGGATCCCGGGGATCCTACGAGCAGTACTTC.

The chain uses TRBV10-1 and TRBJ2-7, with D possibly matching TRBD1 (6 bases). CDR1 WNHNN and CDR2 SYGVQD come from the germline V gene (reference sequence). The V gene lost 3 bases and the J gene lost 6 bases, with 15 bases spanning the gap. This CDR3 region has 14 residues. The CDR3 region is CASSDGVWDTEQYV. CDR3 DNA sequence: TGCGCCAGCAGTGACGGGGTCTGGGACACCGAGCAGTACGTC.

In this sample, this clonotype turned up a few times. The chain combines TRBV20-1 with TRBJ2-3; D not resolved. Germline V gives CDR1 DFQATT, CDR2 SNEGSKA (reference sequence). CDR3 size: 14 residues. The V and J ends lost 1 base and 2 bases respectively, with 10 bases between them. CDR3 in amino acids: CSARVGGNTDTQYF. The CDR3 bases are TGCAGTGCTAGAGTCGGCGGAAACACAGATACGCAGTATTTT.